Detailed here is one TCR beta chain. Its antigen is not known. Combining a sample-barcoded 5' primer with a J-beta primer mix, a second PCR ran for about 7 to 11 cycles. Every molecule of cDNA carried a tag from a template-switch adaptor with 12 random nucleotides. Via MiXCR, TCRdb re-called the 5' RACE reads, giving one row per CDR3 protein. The repertoire includes 1.5 million to 2 million distinct CDR3 sequences, about two fifths of them detected once, and 20% to 25% sits in the top ten. Trimming removed 0 bases from V and 4 bases from J, with 9 bases in between. In germline, CDR1 is LGHNA, CDR2 YSLEER. The CDR3 sequence is 15 residues long. This sample was included in a study of blood T cells in healthy people across ages. General study points: Long-lived donors carried more naive CD4+ cells and greater diversity than aged donors. Naive T cell percentage by flow cytometry tracked strongly with beta diversity.

At least 6 million PBMCs were isolated per sample. The sequence derives from a human donor in good health. Sample: blood. J is TRBJ1-4 and V is TRBV4-3; D not certain. Written as DNA, the CDR3 is TGCGCCAGCAGCCAAGACACAGTGGATAATGAAAAACTGTTTTTT. It codes for CASSQDTVDNEKLFF.